These 26 T cell receptor beta chains were all obtained from the same sample, sequenced in a study of blood T cell repertoires in COVID-19. Sequencing used immunoSEQ multiplex PCR; TCRdb keeps in-frame clones, though not all of them. This sample yields about 210,000 clones, of which around 88% are seen a single time; more than 1.4% belongs to the top ten. Sequencing was done on a sample of peripheral blood. The origin of the receptors is a man aged 18 to 35 with active or convalescent COVID-19.

The rearrangement uses TRBV19 and TRBJ2-1; 16 positions agree with TRBD2. The germline gives CDR1 LNHDA, CDR2 SQIVND (reference sequence). Losses at the gene ends were 6 bases for V and 9 bases for J; bases not matched to a gene: 14. The CDR3 has 18 residues. CDR3 DNA: TGTGCCAGTAGATTGATAAGAGCCGGGACTAGCGGGAGGGGTGAGCAGTTCTTC. Its translation: CASRLIRAGTSGRGEQFF.

The CDR3 sequence is CASSLSGGGNTIYF. CDR3 nucleotides: TGTGCCAGCAGCCTAAGCGGAGGGGGAAACACCATATATTTT. V gene TRBV7-2 combines with J gene TRBJ1-3, with unresolved D. The V gene lost 5 bases and the J gene lost 4 bases, with 12 bases spanning the gap. CDR1 SGHTA and CDR2 FQGNSA come from the germline V gene. The CDR3 consists of 14 residues. The whole variable domain, remainder taken from reference TRBV7-2 and TRBJ1-3, is GAGVSQSPSNKVTEKGKDVELRCDPISGHTALYWYRQSLGQGLEFLIYFQGNSAPDKSGLPSDRFSAERTGGSVSTLTIQRTQQEDSAVYLCASSLSGGGNTIYFGEGSWLTVV.

The rearrangement links TRBV6-6 to TRBJ2-7; D remains ambiguous. There are 12 residues in the CDR3. Per germline, CDR1 MNHNY and CDR2 SVGAGI (reference sequence). The V end was cut by 5 bases, the J end by 5 bases, with 10 bases between. CDR3 region: CASSIPKDEQYF. CDR3 nucleotide sequence: TGTGCCAGCAGTATCCCTAAAGACGAGCAGTACTTC.

The rearrangement links TRBV4-2 to TRBJ1-6; TRBD1 agrees at 10 bases. Germline V lookup: CDR1 LGHNA, CDR2 YNFKEQ. The length of the CDR3 is 17 residues. V was clipped by 0 bases and J by 9 bases; unmatched bases: 8. This chain's CDR3 is CASSQDLGTGVLSPLHF. The CDR3 DNA follows: TGTGCCAGCAGCCAAGATCTCGGGACAGGGGTCCTTTCACCCCTCCACTTT.

The V call is TRBV7-9, the J call TRBJ2-7; D is possibly TRBD1 (6 bases). The germline V and J ends were trimmed by 2 bases and 5 bases, with 10 bases remaining between them. CDR1 is SEHNR and CDR2 is FQNEAQ in the germline V gene (reference sequence). This CDR3 is 13 amino acids long. The CDR3 sequence is CASSLLRGNEQYF. DNA of the CDR3: TGTGCCAGCAGCTTACTCAGGGGTAACGAGCAGTACTTC.

As regards this clone: The junction shows a germline mismatch at one end, possibly a read error. The V gene is TRBV6-6, the J gene TRBJ1-1, with TRBD1 identical over 9 bases. The germline gives CDR1 MNHNY, CDR2 SVGAGI (reference sequence). The CDR3 is made up of 16 amino acids. CDR3: CASTYGQGFGNTEAFF. The CDR3 nucleotides are TGTGCCAGCACTTACGGACAGGGGTTCGGGAACACTGAAGCTTTCTTT.

The rearrangement links TRBV11-2 to TRBJ1-1; 10 nucleotides match TRBD1. The V gene's germline CDR1 is SGHAT and CDR2 FQNNGV. V lost 2 bases to trimming and J lost 0 bases; unmatched junction nucleotides: 6. The CDR3 length is 17 residues. DNA for the CDR3: TGTGCCAGCAGCTTACAGACAGGGGGCTTCATGAACACTGAAGCTTTCTTT. Protein sequence: CASSLQTGGFMNTEAFF.

This sequence joins TRBV7-2 and TRBJ1-6; tentative D call: TRBD1 (5 bases). The V end lost 6 bases, the J end lost 12 bases, and 15 bases lay between the germline ends. The V gene's germline CDR1 is SGHTA and CDR2 FQGNSA. This CDR3 contains 13 residues. The chain's CDR3 is CASSPQGFGPLHF. In DNA, the CDR3 is TGTGCCAGCAGTCCTCAGGGTTTCGGACCCCTCCACTTT.

V is TRBV30 and J is TRBJ2-7; tentative D call: TRBD1 (5 bases). Germline V gives CDR1 GTSNPN, CDR2 SVGIG (reference sequence). This CDR3 has 15 amino acids. The V gene lost 0 bases and the J gene lost 3 bases, with 15 bases spanning the gap. The CDR3 bases are TGTGCCTGGAGTGTACGCAAGGGGCCGAACTACGAGCAGTACTTC. Translated: CAWSVRKGPNYEQYF.

V gene TRBV28 combines with J gene TRBJ1-2; TRBD1 matches at 10 bases. The V gene's germline CDR1 is MDHEN and CDR2 SYDVKM. The CDR3 is 15 amino acids. V lost 5 bases to trimming and J lost 5 bases; unmatched junction nucleotides: 8. The CDR3 here is CASSSRQGALYGYTF. The CDR3 DNA is TGTGCCAGCAGTAGCCGACAGGGGGCTCTGTATGGCTACACCTTC.

This sequence joins TRBV12-3 or TRBV12-4 and TRBJ1-4, with a tentative D call TRBD1 (5 bases). Trimming left V 2 bases short and J 12 bases short, with 10 bases between. The CDR3 totals 12 residues. Here the CDR3 DNA reads TGTGCCAGCAGTTTAACGGGACTACAACTGTTTTTT. Residues: CASSLTGLQLFF.

The V call is TRBV4-3, the J call TRBJ2-7, with D maybe TRBD2 (5 bases). The CDR3 runs to 16 residues. V lost 0 bases, J lost 3 bases, and 15 bases lay in between. Per the germline V gene, CDR1 is LGHNA and CDR2 is YSLEER. CDR3 bases: TGCGCCAGCAGCCAAGACCTGGGAGAGGCATACTACGAGCAGTACTTC. Its protein product is CASSQDLGEAYYEQYF.

Only one count was recorded for this clone. The chain is built from TRBV6-2 or TRBV6-3 and TRBJ2-6; perhaps TRBD1 as D (6 bases). Trimming shortened V by 6 bases and J by 3 bases, and 18 bases separated the two germline ends. CDR3 size: 17 residues. Germline loops: CDR1 MNHEY, CDR2 SVGEGT. The CDR3 DNA is TGTGCCAGCAGCCCTGATGCAGGGGTGTATGGGGCCAACGTCCTGACTTTC. As protein: CASSPDAGVYGANVLTF.

This sequence joins TRBV5-1 and TRBJ2-7; TRBD2 matches at 11 bases. The CDR3 runs to 15 residues. CDR1 is SGHRS, CDR2 YFSETQ, per germline. Trimming took 4 bases from V and 2 from J; bases not matched to a gene: 5. This CDR3 is CASSAIAGGPYEQYF. CDR3 DNA: TGCGCCAGCAGCGCGATAGCGGGAGGGCCCTACGAGCAGTACTTC. The variable domain in full, with the rest retrieved from reference TRBV5-1 and TRBJ2-7, is KAGVTQTPRYLIKTRGQQVTLSCSPISGHRSVSWYQQTPGQGLQFLFEYFSETQRNKGNFPGRFSGRQFSNSRSEMNVSTLELGDSALYLCASSAIAGGPYEQYFGPGTRLTVT.

V usage is TRBV2 and J usage is TRBJ2-7, with D maybe TRBD1 (6 bases). The CDR3 spans 15 residues. CDR1 is SNHLY and CDR2 is FYNNEI in the germline V gene. Trimming cost V 6 bases and J 2 bases, with 17 bases left between them. The CDR3 bases are TGTGCCAGCAGCCGACAGGTATTTACAACCTACGAGCAGTACTTC. It specifies CASSRQVFTTYEQYF.

As to this clone: An end of the junction differs from the germline gene, which may be a read error. This chain uses TRBV7-7 with TRBJ2-7; D ambiguous. Germline lookup yields CDR1 SSHAT and CDR2 FNYEAQ (reference sequence). CDR3 length equals 14 residues. CDR3 region: CASSPTAASYEQYF. The CDR3 DNA is TGTGCTAGCAGCCCCACGGCGGCATCCTACGAGCAGTACTTC. The full variable domain, completed using reference TRBV7-7 and TRBJ2-7, is GAGVSQSPRYKVTKRGQDVTLRCDPISSHATLYWYQQALGQGPEFLTYFNYEAQPDKSGLPSDRFSAERPEGSISTLTIQRTEQRDSAMYRCASSPTAASYEQYFGPGTRLTVT.

V and J are TRBV7-9 and TRBJ2-1; D gene uncertain. CDR1 SEHNR and CDR2 FQNEAQ come from the germline V gene (reference sequence). Trimming stripped 4 bases from V and 5 bases from J, with 9 bases between. The CDR3 has 13 amino acids. The CDR3 DNA reads as TGTGCCAGCAGCTCCCCGAGCAACAATGAGCAGTTCTTC. This encodes CASSSPSNNEQFF. Variable domain in full (rest from reference TRBV7-9 and TRBJ2-1): DTGVSQNPRHKITKRGQNVTFRCDPISEHNRLYWYRQTLGQGPEFLTYFQNEAQLEKSRLLSDRFSAERPKGSFSTLEIQRTEQGDSAMYLCASSSPSNNEQFFGPGTRLTVL.

This sequence joins TRBV19 and TRBJ1-6; 7 nucleotides line up with TRBD1. The V segment lost 4 bases and the J segment 6 bases; nucleotides outside the gene matches: 6. The CDR3 runs 15 residues. Germline loops: CDR1 LNHDA, CDR2 SQIVND (reference sequence). Here the CDR3 reads CASSTRGVGNSPLHF. The CDR3 DNA reads TGTGCCAGTAGTACCAGGGGGGTCGGTAATTCACCCCTCCACTTT.

The V call is TRBV30, the J call TRBJ1-2; D is perhaps TRBD1 (5 bases). Trimming stripped 4 bases from V and 4 bases from J, with 13 bases between. The CDR3 is 13 residues long. Germline V gives CDR1 GTSNPN, CDR2 SVGIG (reference sequence). Here the CDR3 DNA reads TGTGCCTGGACCAGGGTGGAGGGCTATGGCTACACCTTC. Encoded protein: CAWTRVEGYGYTF.

V gene TRBV27 combines with J gene TRBJ2-7; perhaps TRBD2 as D (6 bases). Trimming removed 6 bases at V and 2 bases at J, with 23 bases between. This CDR3 spans 17 amino acids. Germline loops: CDR1 MNHEY, CDR2 SMNVEV (reference sequence). CDR3 region: CASRCNIIFREPYEQYF. In DNA form, the CDR3 reads TGTGCCAGCAGATGCAATATTATATTTCGGGAGCCCTACGAGCAGTACTTC.

J is TRBJ2-1 and V is TRBV4-1; D remains unclear. Trimming removed 3 bases from V and 5 bases from J, with 8 bases in between. Germline V gene lookup returns CDR1 MGHRA and CDR2 YSYEKL. CDR3 length: 13 amino acids. The DNA for the CDR3 is TGCGCCAGCAGCCAGGGCACTCACAATGAGCAGTTCTTC. Translation gives CASSQGTHNEQFF.

V gene TRBV5-4 combines with J gene TRBJ2-2; TRBD1 aligns across 9 bases. The V gene end was trimmed by 4 bases and the J gene end by 8 bases; junction bases not matched to a gene: 9. The germline gives CDR1 SGHNT, CDR2 YYREEE (reference sequence). CDR3 length: 15 amino acids. The CDR3 DNA reads TGTGCCAGCAGCCCGGGGGACAGGGATCGAGGGGAGCTGTTTTTT. Encoded protein: CASSPGDRDRGELFF.

The chain has TRBV14 and TRBJ2-1, with 9 bases aligning to TRBD1. Per the germline V gene, CDR1 is SGHDN and CDR2 is FVKESK. V was clipped by 6 bases and J by 8 bases; unmatched bases: 11. There are 15 residues in the CDR3. CDR3 sequence (DNA): TGTGCCAGCAGGGGGGGGACAGGGTGGCGCGATGAGCAGTTCTTC. Protein: CASRGGTGWRDEQFF. The complete variable domain, with remaining parts taken from reference TRBV14 and TRBJ2-1, reads EAGVTQFPSHSVIEKGQTVTLRCDPISGHDNLYWYRRVMGKEIKFLLHFVKESKQDESGMPNNRFLAERTGGTYSTLKVQPAELEDSGVYFCASRGGTGWRDEQFFGPGTRLTVL.

This chain connects TRBV29-1 to TRBJ2-7; TRBD2 matches 8 bases. Germline assignment: CDR1 SQVTM and CDR2 ANQGSEA. V lost 0 bases, J lost 6 bases, and 4 bases stayed unmatched. This CDR3 comprises 13 residues. CDR3 residues: CSVEDRAGGEQYF. DNA for the CDR3: TGCAGCGTTGAAGATCGCGCGGGAGGCGAGCAGTACTTC.

The rearrangement joins TRBV6-5 to TRBJ1-1, with 9 bases matching TRBD1. V was clipped by 2 bases and J by 5 bases; unmatched bases: 9. The CDR3 totals 16 residues. CDR1 is MNHEY and CDR2 is SVGAGI in the germline V gene. The CDR3 nucleotides are TGTGCCAGCAGTTACCAGGGGACAGGGCAGCAAACTGAAGCTTTCTTT. Protein product: CASSYQGTGQQTEAFF.

The chain joins TRBV27 to TRBJ2-7; 9 bases are a match to TRBD1. V dropped 3 bases and J dropped 0; count of bases not matched to a gene: 9. This CDR3 contains 17 residues. Germline CDR1 reads MNHEY; CDR2 reads SMNVEV (reference sequence). The CDR3 protein is CASSFRAVTGGSYEQYF. The CDR3 DNA reads as TGTGCCAGCAGTTTTCGGGCCGTGACAGGGGGCTCCTACGAGCAGTACTTC.